Following are 13 T cell receptor beta chains from one sample sequenced in a study of CXCR3-negative and CXCR3-positive naive CD8 T cells. Findings of the study overall: TRB CDR3s of CXCR3-positive naive cells were more hydrophobic than those of CXCR3-negative naive cells.

5' RACE with UMI labels generated the TRB cDNA libraries. TCRdb processed the 5' RACE reads again and assigns one entry to each CDR3 protein, with no DNA. The sample data list approximately 90,000 distinct CDR3 sequences. The antigens for these receptors are not known. The sequenced material came from naive CXCR3+ CD8+ T cells from blood. Subset of the sample: CD45RO-CCR7+CD27+CD95- naive CD8+ T cells expressing CXCR3 (TNR3+). The receptors come from a human donor in good health. Some clones in this sample may be carry-over from other donors' samples.

The chain uses TRBV27 and TRBJ2-2; TCRdb reports TRBD1, a call that lacks DNA to check it against. Germline V CDR1 and CDR2: MNHEY, SMNVEV (reference sequence). The length of the CDR3 is 17 residues. CDR3 sequence: CASSLHPGRRDTGELFF.

CDR3 sequence reads: CASSYRQSNQPQHF. The V gene is TRBV6-2 or TRBV6-3, the J gene TRBJ1-5. Germline V gene lookup returns CDR1 MNHEY and CDR2 SVGEGT. The CDR3 sequence is 14 residues long.

This chain connects TRBV4-1 to TRBJ2-5; the TCRdb D gene call, TRBD1, has no DNA to confirm it. CDR1 and CDR2 from the germline V gene are MGHRA and YSYEKL. The CDR3 consists of 15 residues. The CDR3 loop reads CASSQDSQGKETQYF.

The chain recombines TRBV7-3 with TRBJ2-3; TCRdb's D call of TRBD1 is untestable without DNA. There are 17 residues in the CDR3. CDR1 and CDR2 (germline): SGHTA, FQGTGA. The CDR3 protein is CASSSAPGRTSTDTQYF.

The CDR3 here is CSVHGTDYNEQFF. The chain is built from TRBV29-1 and TRBJ2-1; no DNA is available, so the TRBD1 call from TCRdb remains unchecked. Germline V gene lookup returns CDR1 SQVTM and CDR2 ANQGSEA. This CDR3 contains 13 residues.

The chain joins TRBV28 to TRBJ2-5; TCRdb names TRBD1, which stays unverified in the absence of DNA. Germline V gives CDR1 MDHEN, CDR2 SYDVKM. The CDR3 has 13 residues. CDR3 residues: CASTPRTGETQYF.

This chain uses TRBV12-3 or TRBV12-4 with TRBJ1-5; TCRdb designates TRBD1, a call that cannot be tested without DNA. The CDR3 has 17 amino acids. The CDR3 protein is CASSWDRLGQGNQPQHF.

V is TRBV7-2 and J is TRBJ2-7; TCRdb lists TRBD2, though no DNA is available to test this call. Germline V gives CDR1 SGHTA, CDR2 FQGNSA. This CDR3 is 13 amino acids long. CDR3 sequence: CASSPTSRYEQYF.

V and J are TRBV25-1 and TRBJ1-1. The CDR3 has 15 amino acids. Germline V gives CDR1 MGHDK, CDR2 SYGVNS. The CDR3 is CASSAWTGGGTEAFF.

J is TRBJ2-7 and V is TRBV29-1; the D call of TRBD2 rests on TCRdb alone, since no DNA is present to check it. The CDR3 sequence is 15 residues long. The germline V gene encodes CDR1 SQVTM and CDR2 ANQGSEA. The chain's CDR3 is CSVDGGQGVAYEQYF.

The V call is TRBV28, the J call TRBJ2-2. Germline lookup yields CDR1 MDHEN and CDR2 SYDVKM. This CDR3 region has 12 residues. The CDR3 loop reads CASSFSSGELFF.

The chain is built from TRBV4-2 and TRBJ2-1; the D call from TCRdb, TRBD1, cannot be confirmed without DNA. Germline CDR1 LGHNA, CDR2 YNFKEQ. CDR3 length: 16 amino acids. CDR3 sequence: CASSQILAGGGNEQFF.

The chain has TRBV29-1 and TRBJ2-4; there is no DNA to check the TCRdb D call of TRBD1. Germline CDR1 and CDR2: SQVTM and ANQGSEA. This CDR3 region has 17 residues. CDR3 protein: CSALQGASDIAKNIQYF.